A selection of T cell receptor beta chains follows, all from one sample in a study of T cells after yellow fever vaccination. MiXCR was run by TCRdb on the 5' RACE reads, yielding one entry per CDR3 protein. The sample consists of fewer than 650,000 distinct CDR3 sequences, 20% to 25% of them appearing once. The specimen was PBMCs, collected about 21 days after the first yellow fever vaccination. These receptors came from a man aged 18 to 35 who received the YFV17D yellow fever vaccine. Each CDR3 is given with its conserved first and last residue. A D gene is named only where the DNA matches it firmly. The size entry is marked missing in some rows and otherwise reads once, few, many or a size class.

TRBJ2-1	TRBV4-1	TRBD1	few	CASSRDRDEQFF	TGCGCCAGCAGCCGGGACAGGGATGAGCAGTTCTTC
TRBJ2-6	TRBV11-2	-	few	CASSYGQLPGANVLTF	TGTGCCAGCAGCTACGGACAGCTTCCTGGGGCCAACGTCCTGACTTTC
TRBJ1-1	TRBV5-1	-	-	CASSLSQMNTEAFF	TGCGCCAGCAGCTTGTCACAGATGAACACTGAAGCTTTCTTT
TRBJ2-7	TRBV5-1	TRBD2	few	CASSSRGGAARYEQYF	TGCGCCAGCAGCTCCCGGGGAGGGGCTGCGAGATACGAGCAGTACTTC
TRBJ1-5	TRBV7-9	-	-	CASPSTVDQPQHF	TGTGCCAGTCCGTCGACCGTCGATCAGCCCCAGCATTTT
TRBJ2-5	TRBV10-3	TRBD1	-	CAIRDSNGETQYF	TGTGCCATAAGGGACAGCAATGGGGAGACCCAGTACTTC
TRBJ2-3	TRBV4-2	-	few	CASSQVPPQGQFGYTQYF	TGTGCCAGCAGCCAAGTCCCTCCCCAGGGGCAATTCGGCTATACGCAGTATTTT
TRBJ2-1	TRBV7-7	-	few	CASSLEAAYNEQFF	TGTGCTAGCAGCTTAGAAGCCGCCTACAATGAGCAGTTCTTC
TRBJ2-5	TRBV20-1	TRBD2	-	CSTYRGGQETQYF	TGCAGTACTTACCGGGGGGGTCAAGAGACCCAGTACTTC
TRBJ1-5	TRBV7-2	TRBD1	-	CASSVLGQAQPQHF	TGTGCCAGCAGCGTATTAGGACAGGCCCAGCCCCAGCATTTT
TRBJ2-7	TRBV6-2/TRBV6-3	TRBD1	few	CASSYGFRQYRGGWQADEQYF	TGTGCCAGCAGTTACGGGTTTCGACAGTATAGAGGGGGCTGGCAAGCGGACGAGCAGTACTTC
TRBJ2-3	TRBV12-5	-	-	CASGLVKDTQYF	TGTGCTAGTGGTTTGGTAAAAGATACGCAGTATTTT
TRBJ1-5	TRBV7-2	-	-	CASSTFDQPQHF	TGTGCCAGCAGCACCTTCGATCAGCCCCAGCATTTT
TRBJ1-5	TRBV6-5	-	few	CASSSSFSEQPQHF	TGTGCCAGCAGTTCTTCCTTTAGTGAGCAGCCCCAGCATTTT
TRBJ2-5	TRBV12-3/TRBV12-4	TRBD1	few	CASRTGGIETQYF	TGTGCCAGCAGAACAGGGGGCATCGAGACCCAGTACTTC
TRBJ2-7	TRBV28	-	-	CASRTTGVAYYEQYF	TGTGCCAGCAGAACTACGGGGGTCGCCTACTACGAGCAGTACTTC
TRBJ1-1	TRBV4-1	-	-	CASSIQEASAAFF	TGCGCCAGCAGCATTCAAGAGGCCTCGGCGGCTTTCTTT
TRBJ1-1	TRBV18	-	-	CASSPGTIGTEAFF	TGTGCCAGCTCACCCGGGACAATTGGTACTGAAGCTTTCTTT
TRBJ2-3	TRBV15	TRBD1	-	CATSTIPGQGADTQYF	TGTGCCACCAGCACCATTCCGGGACAGGGTGCAGATACGCAGTATTTT
TRBJ1-4	TRBV20-1	-	-	CSARDGQSNEKLFF	TGCAGTGCTAGAGATGGCCAGAGTAATGAAAAACTGTTTTTT
TRBJ2-7	TRBV19	-	-	CASSRNLAYEQYF	TGTGCCAGTAGCCGGAATTTGGCCTACGAGCAGTACTTC
TRBJ1-1	TRBV5-1	-	few	CASSKQNRGTEAFF	TGCGCCAGCAGCAAGCAGAATAGGGGTACTGAAGCTTTCTTT
TRBJ2-2	TRBV12-3/TRBV12-4	-	-	CASSFHRELFF	TGTGCCAGCAGTTTTCATAGGGAGCTGTTTTTT
TRBJ2-3	TRBV19	TRBD2	-	CASLWSVAGAYTDTQYF	TGTGCCAGTTTATGGTCCGTAGCGGGGGCATACACAGATACGCAGTATTTT
TRBJ2-1	TRBV7-9	-	-	CAGTPGGSSYNEQFF	TGTGCCGGAACCCCAGGGGGGAGCTCCTACAATGAGCAGTTCTTC
TRBJ2-1	TRBV12-5	-	-	CASGLVLRVMNEQFF	TGTGCTAGTGGTTTGGTATTAAGAGTTATGAATGAGCAGTTCTTC
TRBJ1-4	TRBV12-3/TRBV12-4	-	many	CASSLNSATNEKLFF	TGTGCCAGCAGTCTTAACTCGGCAACTAATGAAAAACTGTTTTTT
TRBJ2-1	TRBV11-2	-	-	CASKGYRHNEQFF	TGTGCCAGCAAGGGTTATAGGCACAATGAGCAGTTCTTC
TRBJ2-7	TRBV12-3/TRBV12-4	-	-	CASSLMGFYEQYF	TGTGCCAGCAGTTTAATGGGATTCTACGAGCAGTACTTC